This T cell receptor beta chain was sequenced in a study of shared clonotypes between healthy human individuals. Study-level background: Per-donor plates numbered three CD4 naive, three CD4 memory, two CD8 naive and one CD8 memory.

Replicate PCRs for sorted subsets used 200 ng DNA; this equaled around 28,000 T cell genomes. Here immunoSEQ multiplex PCR was the method, and the copy in TCRdb shows in-frame clones only, minus some. The sample shows roughly 2.2 million clones, less than 95% of them seen only once. Study-level points and caveats: In this cohort, only blood was sampled, and tissue repertoires likely differ. Among the subsets, naive ones generally showed larger estimated richness than memory ones.

With regard to this clone: Its antigen is unidentified.

In germline, CDR1 is SGHDT, CDR2 YYEEEE. CDR3 length equals 11 residues. V dropped 4 bases and J dropped 4 bases, with 5 bases sitting between them. The chain employs TRBV5-6 and TRBJ2-5; D gene ambiguous. The sequencing input was naive CD4+ T cells from PBMCs. Subset defined: CD45RA+ positively selected. The sequence was obtained from a man in his late teens or twenties in good health. Some clones in this sample may be carry-over from other donors' samples. The CDR3 DNA reads TGTGCCAGCAGCCAGAGAGAGACCCAGTACTTC. This encodes CASSQRETQYF. The full variable domain, in which reference TRBV5-6 and TRBJ2-5 provide the parts outside the CDR3, is DAGVTQSPTHLIKTRGQQVTLRCSPKSGHDTVSWYQQALGQGPQFIFQYYEEEERQRGNFPDRFSGHQFPNYSSELNVNALLLGDSALYLCASSQRETQYFGPGTRLLVL.